A single sample gave rise to the 25 T cell receptor beta chains below, sequenced in a study of blood T cell repertoires in COVID-19. TCRdb keeps only in-frame clones here, not all; method: immunoSEQ multiplex PCR. The table has roughly 100,000 clones, 76% seen once. The sample taken for sequencing was peripheral blood. These receptors were obtained from a man aged 80 or over with COVID-19, enrolled during active disease.

The V gene is TRBV5-1, the J gene TRBJ2-7, with TRBD2 identical over 7 bases. CDR3 size: 15 residues. Germline V gene lookup returns CDR1 SGHRS and CDR2 YFSETQ. The ends lost 1 base at V and 1 base at J; junction bases unmatched: 5. The DNA for the CDR3 is TGCGCCAGCAGCTTGTTCAGCGGGGAGTCCTACGAGCAGTACTTC. Amino acids: CASSLFSGESYEQYF.

J is TRBJ2-3 and V is TRBV27; 11 nucleotides agree with TRBD2. The CDR3 extends over 16 amino acids. Germline-derived CDR1 and CDR2 are MNHEY and SMNVEV (reference sequence). V dropped 4 bases and J dropped 2; count of bases not matched to a gene: 5. The CDR3 region is CASSSRLAGLTDTQYF. CDR3 in DNA: TGTGCCAGCAGTTCGCGACTAGCGGGGCTCACAGATACGCAGTATTTT.

The chain links TRBV9 to TRBJ2-7; 7 bases align to TRBD2. V lost 4 bases and J lost 2; bases outside the gene matches: 9. Germline CDR1 is SGDLS and CDR2 is YYNGEE. The CDR3 consists of 15 residues. CDR3 amino acids: CASSFRAGLAYEQYF. As DNA, the CDR3 is TGTGCCAGCAGCTTCCGAGCGGGACTGGCCTACGAGCAGTACTTC.

The chain carries TRBV6-5 and TRBJ2-3, with 8 nucleotides matching TRBD2. CDR3 length: 14 amino acids. Germline trimming cut 5 bases from V and 4 bases from J; bases unmatched to any gene: 5. Germline-derived CDR1 and CDR2 are MNHEY and SVGAGI. The CDR3 loop is CASSNPGLADTQYF. As DNA, the CDR3 is TGTGCCAGCAGTAACCCGGGACTAGCAGATACGCAGTATTTT.

This chain uses TRBV28 with TRBJ1-5; 9 bases align to TRBD1. V was pared by 5 bases and J by 1 base, with 6 bases of the junction left unmatched. CDR3 size: 16 residues. The germline V gene has CDR1 MDHEN and CDR2 SYDVKM. Here the CDR3 reads CASSTRQGVSNQPQHF. Written as DNA, the CDR3 is TGTGCCAGCAGTACAAGACAGGGGGTAAGCAATCAGCCCCAGCATTTT.

This chain uses TRBV5-1 with TRBJ1-1, with 7 bases identical to TRBD1. The V gene end was trimmed by 4 bases and the J gene end by 9 bases; junction bases not matched to a gene: 18. This CDR3 has 16 residues. CDR1 is SGHRS, CDR2 YFSETQ, per germline. In DNA, the CDR3 is TGCGCCAGCAGCCCGGCCGTCGGGACAGAGAATGTAAAAGCTTTCTTT. Protein sequence: CASSPAVGTENVKAFF.

The V and J genes are TRBV11-2 and TRBJ1-6; D gene uncertain. The germline V gene encodes CDR1 SGHAT and CDR2 FQNNGV. Deletions cut 1 base from V and 6 bases from J, with 10 bases between. The CDR3 loop spans 15 amino acids. The CDR3 loop reads CASSLAREVNSPLHF. DNA of the CDR3: TGTGCCAGCAGCTTAGCCCGGGAGGTTAATTCACCCCTCCACTTT.

The CDR3 sequence is CASGGQGSYNSPLHF. As DNA, the CDR3 is TGTGCCAGCGGGGGACAGGGGTCCTATAATTCACCCCTCCACTTT. The rearrangement uses TRBV2 and TRBJ1-6; 10 bases map to TRBD1. This CDR3 has 15 amino acids. CDR1 is SNHLY and CDR2 is FYNNEI in the germline V gene. V lost 8 bases to trimming and J lost 1 base; unmatched junction nucleotides: 2.

This chain links TRBV30 with TRBJ2-7, with 11 bases aligning to TRBD2. V lost 4 bases, J lost 7 bases, and 9 bases stayed unmatched. Per the germline V gene, CDR1 is GTSNPN and CDR2 is SVGIG (reference sequence). The CDR3 runs 14 residues. This chain's CDR3 is CAWNLLAGVGEQYF. In nucleotides, the CDR3 is TGTGCCTGGAACTTACTAGCGGGAGTAGGGGAGCAGTACTTC.

The chain couples TRBV24-1 to TRBJ2-6; D unresolved. In germline, CDR1 is KGHDR, CDR2 SFDVKD. The CDR3 length is 14 residues. V lost 3 bases and J 4 bases, leaving 6 bases between the germline ends. CDR3 loop: CATSDMTGANVLTF. CDR3 in DNA: TGTGCCACCAGTGATATGACAGGGGCCAACGTCCTGACTTTC.

The CDR3 reads CASSNTGPGIREQFF. CDR3 sequence (DNA): TGTGCCAGCAGCAACACAGGGCCCGGGATCAGGGAGCAGTTCTTC. The chain recombines TRBV5-5 with TRBJ2-1, with a weak D call TRBD1 (6 bases). V dropped 4 bases and J dropped 10 bases, with 21 bases sitting between them. Germline CDR1 is SGHKS and CDR2 is YYEKEE (reference sequence). The CDR3 is made up of 15 amino acids.

This clone has just one count. The gene calls are TRBV4-3 and TRBJ2-3, with D perhaps TRBD2 (5 bases). With 0 bases removed from V and 1 base from J, the gap between germline ends came to 20 bases. CDR1 is LGHNA, CDR2 YSLEER, per germline. The CDR3 spans 19 residues. CDR3 in amino acids: CASSQERTLGDWGTDTQYF. CDR3 nucleotides: TGCGCCAGCAGCCAAGAAAGGACTTTGGGCGATTGGGGCACAGATACGCAGTATTTT.

This chain uses TRBV9 with TRBJ1-6; D perhaps matches TRBD1 (5 bases). V was trimmed by 1 base and J by 7 bases, leaving 9 bases between them. The CDR3 length is 14 residues. CDR1 is SGDLS, CDR2 YYNGEE, per germline. CDR3 sequence reads: CASSVQGTNSPLHF. The CDR3 nucleotides read TGTGCCAGCAGCGTACAGGGAACCAATTCACCCCTCCACTTT.

This CDR3 is CASLQGSNQPQHF. In DNA form, the CDR3 reads TGTGCCAGCTTACAGGGGAGCAATCAGCCCCAGCATTTT. The chain combines TRBV6-5 with TRBJ1-5, with 7 positions matching TRBD1. The CDR3 contains 13 residues. The germline V gene has CDR1 MNHEY and CDR2 SVGAGI. J gave up 1 base and V 8 bases, and 2 bases lay outside the gene matches.

The J gene is TRBJ2-1, the V gene TRBV3-1 (or the pseudogene TRBV3-2), with a weak D call TRBD2 (5 bases). V was clipped by 3 bases and J by 2 bases, with 14 bases between them. The CDR3 is 16 amino acids. CDR1 and CDR2 from the germline V gene are LGHDT and YNNKEL (reference sequence). CDR3 coding DNA: TGTGCCAGCAGCCACTCGGGATCGAAGCCCTACAATGAGCAGTTCTTC. It translates to CASSHSGSKPYNEQFF.

This clone was counted a few times. The rearrangement joins TRBV27 to TRBJ2-1; D unresolved. The CDR3 covers 15 residues. Looked up from germline, CDR1 is MNHEY and CDR2 is SMNVEV (reference sequence). V was shortened by 2 bases and J by 4 bases, with 12 bases between the two germline ends. CDR3 sequence (DNA): TGTGCCAGCAGTTTAAAGGAGACGCCATACAATGAGCAGTTCTTC. Its protein is CASSLKETPYNEQFF.

This clone was counted once. This rearrangement joins TRBV7-2 to TRBJ2-7; D unclear. The V gene's germline CDR1 is SGHTA and CDR2 FQGNSA. CDR3 length: 11 amino acids. Trimming pared 4 bases from V and 6 bases from J, leaving 7 bases between. The chain's CDR3 is CASSSGVEQYF. As DNA, the CDR3 is TGTGCCAGCAGCTCTGGAGTCGAGCAGTACTTC.

The V call is TRBV30, the J call TRBJ2-7, with D perhaps TRBD1 (6 bases). CDR3 length: 13 amino acids. Trimming left V 3 bases short and J 5 bases short, with 14 bases between. The germline V gene has CDR1 GTSNPN and CDR2 SVGIG (reference sequence). CDR3 in amino acids: CAWRQTGRDEQYF. The DNA of the CDR3 is TGTGCCTGGAGACAGACAGGAAGGGACGAGCAGTACTTC.

The chain links TRBV28 to TRBJ2-7; possibly TRBD1 for D (5 bases). From germline, CDR1 is MDHEN and CDR2 SYDVKM. The V end was cut by 5 bases, the J end by 10 bases, with 15 bases between. The CDR3 is made up of 12 amino acids. Here the CDR3 reads CASSTWGLGQYF. In DNA form, the CDR3 reads TGTGCCAGCAGTACCTGGGGCCTCGGTCAGTACTTC.

The V call is TRBV10-1, the J call TRBJ2-5; tentatively, D is TRBD1 (5 bases). V was clipped by 3 bases and J by 4 bases, with 15 bases between them. This CDR3 contains 15 residues. The germline V gene has CDR1 WNHNN and CDR2 SYGVQD (reference sequence). CDR3: CASSELRVERETQYF. As DNA, the CDR3 is TGCGCCAGCAGTGAACTCAGGGTCGAGAGAGAGACCCAGTACTTC.

This clone was seen once. The chain employs TRBV5-8 and TRBJ2-1, with TRBD2 matching over 7 bases. The trim removed 0 bases at V and 10 bases at J, leaving 4 bases unmatched. Germline V gene data show CDR1 as SGHTS and CDR2 as YDEGEE. The CDR3 covers 13 residues. The CDR3 nucleotides are TGTGCCAGCAGCTTGGGGGGGGGACGCGAGCAGTTCTTC. It yields the protein CASSLGGGREQFF.

The rearrangement uses TRBV2 and TRBJ1-2; TRBD1 agrees at 7 bases. Germline V gene data show CDR1 as SNHLY and CDR2 as FYNNEI. The CDR3 length is 12 residues. V lost 4 bases, J lost 8 bases, and 4 bases stayed unmatched. CDR3: CASSGAQGGYTF. In DNA form, the CDR3 reads TGTGCCAGCAGTGGCGCACAGGGGGGCTACACCTTC.

The V gene is TRBV30, the J gene TRBJ2-7; 8 bases map to TRBD2. The junction had 10 bases not matched to a gene; V was cut back by 5 bases and J by 7 bases. CDR1 and CDR2 from the germline V gene are GTSNPN and SVGIG (reference sequence). The CDR3 is made up of 13 amino acids. CDR3 amino acids: CAWARGGSGEQYF. DNA of the CDR3: TGTGCCTGGGCCCGCGGGGGGAGCGGGGAGCAGTACTTC.

In this sample, this clone turned up a few times. This sequence joins TRBV4-3 and TRBJ2-6; D perhaps matches TRBD2 (5 bases). Germline V CDR1 and CDR2: LGHNA, YSLEER. V was cut by 1 base and J by 4 bases, with 17 bases left in between. CDR3 length equals 18 residues. Here the CDR3 reads CASSQVMRVPRGANVLTF. Here the CDR3 DNA reads TGCGCCAGCAGCCAAGTAATGAGGGTCCCGAGAGGGGCCAACGTCCTGACTTTC.

The chain carries TRBV2 and TRBJ2-5, with D unclear. Germline V gene lookup returns CDR1 SNHLY and CDR2 FYNNEI. The CDR3 runs 13 residues. Trimming removed 7 bases at V and 4 bases at J, with 13 bases between. CDR3 amino acids: CASTDRRGETQYF. The DNA of the CDR3 is TGTGCCAGCACCGACCGGCGAGGAGAGACCCAGTACTTC.